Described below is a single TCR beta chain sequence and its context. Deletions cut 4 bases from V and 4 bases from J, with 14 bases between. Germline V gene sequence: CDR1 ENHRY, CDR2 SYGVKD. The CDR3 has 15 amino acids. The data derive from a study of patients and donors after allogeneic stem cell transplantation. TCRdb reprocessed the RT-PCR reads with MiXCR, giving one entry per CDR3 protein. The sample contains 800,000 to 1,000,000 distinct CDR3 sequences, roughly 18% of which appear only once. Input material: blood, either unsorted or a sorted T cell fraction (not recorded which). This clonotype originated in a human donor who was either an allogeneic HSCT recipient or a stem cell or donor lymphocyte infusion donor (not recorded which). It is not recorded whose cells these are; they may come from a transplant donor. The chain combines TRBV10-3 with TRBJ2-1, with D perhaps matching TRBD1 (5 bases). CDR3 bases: TGTGCCATCAGTGTTGGGCAGGGATCATACAATGAGCAGTTCTTC. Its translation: CAISVGQGSYNEQFF.